This T cell receptor beta chain comes out of a study of shared clonotypes between healthy human individuals. A CD45RA+ naive subset and a CD45RA-negative memory subset were split from CD4+ cells. The CDR3 is made up of 14 amino acids. Looked up from germline, CDR1 is MNHNS and CDR2 is SASEGT. V gave up 5 bases and J gave up 5 bases, with 12 bases separating them. Clones were sequenced by immunoSEQ multiplex PCR, and TCRdb holds only the in-frame ones, with some missing. Of a few million clones in the sample, 85% to 95% were seen once. The sample was naive CD4+ T cells from PBMCs. Subset reported: CD45RA+ positively selected. This clonotype originated in a man aged 18 to 30 in good health. Some clones in this sample may be carry-over from other donors' samples. This chain connects TRBV6-1 to TRBJ1-4; no firm D call. The chain's CDR3 is CASSPPGRNEKLFF. CDR3 DNA: TGTGCCAGCAGTCCACCCGGGAGGAATGAAAAACTGTTTTTT.